This T cell receptor (beta chain) stems from a study of vaccination and CD4 T cells after COVID-19. Described treatment: approximately nine-day PBMC culture with coronavirus spike peptide pools or control peptides (ViraFEST assay). With fresh IL-2 medium, half the medium was replaced on days 3 and 7. Details on this clonotype: As yet, its antigen is unknown.

Oncomine TCR Beta short-read sequencing was applied to DNA from cultured CD4+ T cells. Investigators isolated genomic DNA from cultured CD4+ T cells. From the PCR reads, TCRdb called clonotypes with MiXCR, one entry per CDR3 protein. This table has about 14,000 distinct CDR3 sequences, 25% to 40% appearing once. The sequencing used CD4+ T cells from blood, cultured in vitro, collected after SARS-CoV-2 vaccination. This receptor was obtained from a human donor who had recovered from COVID-19.

CDR3 DNA sequence: TGTGCCAGCGGCTATCAAGAGACCCAGTACTTC. The encoded protein is CASGYQETQYF. The rearrangement links TRBV2 to TRBJ2-5; D not resolved. V lost 8 bases and J lost 2, with 6 bases in between. This CDR3 has 11 residues. Germline CDR1 and CDR2: SNHLY and FYNNEI. Supplemented by reference TRBV2 and TRBJ2-5, the full variable domain reads EPEVTQTPSHQVTQMGQEVILRCVPISNHLYFYWYRQILGQKVEFLVSFYNNEISEKSEIFDDQFSVERPDGSNFTLKIRSTKLEDSAMYFCASGYQETQYFGPGTRLLVL.